The 5 T cell receptor beta chains below all came from one sample that was sequenced in a study of cytomegalovirus exposure and HLA in healthy donors. Primers: 60 Vbeta forward and 13 Jbeta reverse. Using immunoSEQ multiplex PCR, the repertoire was profiled, and TCRdb retains in-frame clones only, with some absent. The repertoire holds around 100,000 clones, with roughly 70% as singletons. Input material: PBMCs. The receptors were sampled from a woman aged 30 to 39 in good health and CMV-seronegative.

The rearrangement uses TRBV6-1 and TRBJ2-1, with a tentative D call TRBD2 (5 bases). Germline V gives CDR1 MNHNS, CDR2 SASEGT. V was shortened by 6 bases and J by 6 bases, with 9 bases between the two germline ends. CDR3 length equals 12 residues. Here the CDR3 DNA reads TGTGCCAGCAGAGCGGACCCCAATGAGCAGTTCTTC. Encoded protein: CASRADPNEQFF.

The CDR3 spells CASSPGGNTIYF. CDR3 DNA: TGTGCCAGCAGCCCAGGGGGAAACACCATATATTTT. The chain has TRBV5-6 and TRBJ1-3; D may be TRBD1 (5 bases). The CDR3 contains 12 residues. Trimming left V 4 bases short and J 4 bases short, with 6 bases between. Germline loops: CDR1 SGHDT, CDR2 YYEEEE.

The chain employs TRBV11-3 and TRBJ2-2; D unresolved. Germline assignment: CDR1 SGHNT and CDR2 YENEEA. V shed 2 bases and J shed 3 bases, with 16 bases lying between them. CDR3 length: 17 amino acids. The chain's CDR3 is CASSLSSYPIDTGELFF. The DNA for the CDR3 is TGTGCCAGCAGCTTATCCAGTTACCCGATTGACACCGGGGAGCTGTTTTTT.

The chain links TRBV5-1 to TRBJ2-7, with a tentative D call TRBD1 (7 bases). The CDR3 contains 15 residues. Trimming stripped 0 bases from V and 0 bases from J, with 10 bases between. CDR1 and CDR2 (germline): SGHRS, YFSETQ. The CDR3 loop reads CASSLGGDSSYEQYF. The CDR3 nucleotides are TGCGCCAGCAGCTTGGGGGGGGACAGCTCCTACGAGCAGTACTTC.

This clone was observed a few times. This chain uses TRBV6-5 with TRBJ1-1; D remains unclear. Germline loops: CDR1 MNHEY, CDR2 SVGAGI. Between the trimmed V and J ends, which lost 8 bases and 2 bases, there was a span of 15 bases. The CDR3 has 14 amino acids. CDR3 residues: CASSYRDANTEAFF. CDR3 nucleotide sequence: TGTGCCAGCTCGTACAGAGACGCTAACACTGAAGCTTTCTTT.